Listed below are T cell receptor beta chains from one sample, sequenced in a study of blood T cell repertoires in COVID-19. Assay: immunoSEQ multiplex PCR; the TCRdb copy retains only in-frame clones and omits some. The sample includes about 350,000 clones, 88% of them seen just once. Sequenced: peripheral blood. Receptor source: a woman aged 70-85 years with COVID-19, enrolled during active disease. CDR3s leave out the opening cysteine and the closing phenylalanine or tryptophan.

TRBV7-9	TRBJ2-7	ASSPDPGLAGGTYEQY
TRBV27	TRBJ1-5	ASSLVQGIEPQH
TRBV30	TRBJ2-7	AWSSGDIYEQY
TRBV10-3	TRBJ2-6	AISPGQGYNGANVLT
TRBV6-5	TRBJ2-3	ASSTGRAQY
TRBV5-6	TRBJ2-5	ASSSTGETQY
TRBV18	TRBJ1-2	ASSPAEGTNYGYT
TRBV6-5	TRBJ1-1	ASSYGAPGAF
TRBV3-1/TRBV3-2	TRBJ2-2	ASSFGGARTGELF
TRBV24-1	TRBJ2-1	ATSDYRGSGNEQF
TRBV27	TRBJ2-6	ASSFTQGAPPGANVLT
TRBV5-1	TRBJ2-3	ASSLGGTNTDTQY
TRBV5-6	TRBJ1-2	ASSTGTGGIREGYT
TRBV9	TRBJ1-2	ASSVSQGGNPNGYT
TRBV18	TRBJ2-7	ASSPTESLPYEQY
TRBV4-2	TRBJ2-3	ASSPPLGTDTQY
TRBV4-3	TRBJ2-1	ASSQVPGSSYNEQF
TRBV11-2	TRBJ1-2	ASSLGQNYGYT
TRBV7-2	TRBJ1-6	ASSLDPSSYNSPLH
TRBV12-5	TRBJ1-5	ASGLGQGAGNQPQH
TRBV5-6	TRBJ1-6	ASSLAGPSPLH
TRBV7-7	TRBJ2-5	ASSLSLRPQETQY
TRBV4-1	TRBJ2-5	ASSQGAPPETQY
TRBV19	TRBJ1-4	ASRRDRQDNEKLF
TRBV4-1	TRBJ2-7	ASSHTGDYEQY
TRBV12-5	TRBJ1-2	ASGNRGHMGYT
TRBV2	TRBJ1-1	ASSETGFATEAF
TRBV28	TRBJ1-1	ASNRRGNTEAF
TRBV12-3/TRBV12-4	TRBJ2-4	ASFRGNLQY
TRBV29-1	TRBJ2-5	SVWQGAETQY
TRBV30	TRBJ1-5	AWSGELSSGPQH
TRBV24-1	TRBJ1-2	ATSVGDANYGYT